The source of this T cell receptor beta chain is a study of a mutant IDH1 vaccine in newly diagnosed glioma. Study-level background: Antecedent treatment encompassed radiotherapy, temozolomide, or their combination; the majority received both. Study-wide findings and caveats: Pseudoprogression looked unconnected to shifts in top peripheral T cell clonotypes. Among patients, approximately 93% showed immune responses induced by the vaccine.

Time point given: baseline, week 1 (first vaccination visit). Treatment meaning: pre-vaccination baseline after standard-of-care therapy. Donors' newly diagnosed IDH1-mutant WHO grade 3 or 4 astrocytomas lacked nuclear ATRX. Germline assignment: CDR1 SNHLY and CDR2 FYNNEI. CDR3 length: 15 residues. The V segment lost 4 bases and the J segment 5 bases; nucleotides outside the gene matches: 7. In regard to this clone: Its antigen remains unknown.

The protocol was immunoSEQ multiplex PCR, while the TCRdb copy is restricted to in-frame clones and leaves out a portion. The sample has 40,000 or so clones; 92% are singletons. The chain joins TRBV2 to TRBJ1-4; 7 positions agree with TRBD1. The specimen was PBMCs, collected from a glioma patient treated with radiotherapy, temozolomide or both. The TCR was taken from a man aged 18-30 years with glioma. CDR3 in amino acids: CASSGSRGVNEKLFF. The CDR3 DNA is TGTGCCAGCAGTGGAAGCAGGGGGGTGAATGAAAAACTGTTTTTT. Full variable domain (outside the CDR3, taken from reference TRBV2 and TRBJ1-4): EPEVTQTPSHQVTQMGQEVILRCVPISNHLYFYWYRQILGQKVEFLVSFYNNEISEKSEIFDDQFSVERPDGSNFTLKIRSTKLEDSAMYFCASSGSRGVNEKLFFGSGTQLSVL.